This T cell receptor (beta chain) originates from a study of blood T cell repertoires in COVID-19 (TCRdb year 2020). With regard to the full study: Samples covering the acute and convalescent phases of COVID-19 were provided by collaborators in the United States, Italy and Spain. The prospective study material was composed of cDNA or gDNA derived from T cells, B-cell-depleted T cells, or PBMCs. Deeply sampled blood TCRbeta repertoires from subjects exposed to, actively infected with, or recovered from COVID-19 were included in the dataset. The repertoires were released in a freely available public database intended as a resource for research on the immune response to SARS-CoV-2. The samples were drawn from two sources: the first 160 participants of the ongoing ImmuneRACE study, and over 1,000 subjects contributed by 6 global collaborators. Sample metadata almost always included a de-identified subject ID, COVID-19 status, age in years and sex. Where HLA class I and class II types were available, the types were taken from metadata supplied by the sample provider, not from assay-based typing.

Paper-wide results and their limitations: The quantity of clinical and demographic metadata differed by source and by participant and was supplied without curation.

This clone was seen a handful of times. This clone's antigen is unknown. Base qualities were left out, and no much larger clone turns up one base away. Collaborating institutions collected whole blood in K2EDTA tubes following their own protocols. For TCRbeta analysis, collaborators shipped samples as frozen whole blood, isolated PBMCs, or DNA extracted from either of those sample types. The immunoSEQ Assay, a bias-controlled multiplex PCR, was used to amplify TCRbeta CDR3 regions from genomic DNA. From the authors' description of their analysis: Within the assay, amplification of reference gene primers was used to estimate how many nucleated cells each sample contained. To quantify the absolute abundance of each unique TCRbeta CDR3 rearrangement, sequence reads were collapsed and filtered. Productive Simpson clonality was computed per sample as the square root of Simpson's diversity index over productive rearrangements. The table comes from immuneACCESS by way of TCRdb, which keeps in-frame sequences with V and J called. Part of the clones is missing from these tables; in studies checked, under half for an unresolved V gene and the rest for unknown reasons. The V and J calls and clone size come from that table; D and trimming were worked out from the DNA. The table for this sample lists 50,000 or so clones; around 86% of them were counted only once. The biggest ten clones account for under 8.5% of the sample.

The source material was peripheral blood. This receptor was identified in a middle-aged man with active COVID-19.

The encoded CDR3 is CASSQVGEAEQYF. The nucleotides are TGCGCCAGCAGCCAAGTGGGGGAGGCCGAGCAGTACTTC. The receptor chain draws on TRBV4-3 and TRBJ2-7; TRBD2 is possibly the D segment (6 matching bases). The junction shows trimming of 1 base on V and 6 bases on J, plus 10 bases between the germline ends. Per the germline V gene, LGHNA is the CDR1 and YSLEER is the CDR2. The cysteine opens and the phenylalanine closes a CDR3 of 13 amino acids. Just the 39-base CDR3 DNA is kept, in frame starting at base 1.